This TCR beta chain was sequenced during a study of human T cells and chemical hapten exposure. Study as a whole: Patients were mainly female, each with alopecia areata, totalis or universalis. Study-wide findings and caveats: Expanded TCR counts at PT1 went up together with patch test score, a positive correlation. Versus controls, expanded TCRs had significantly more large CDR3 similarity clusters.

This clonotype occurred a few times. The antigen is not known. Sample time point: patch test 2, 6 weeks after DPC sensitization. Indicated treatment: therapeutic diphenylcyclopropenone sensitization with weekly scalp DPC. In the authors' methods: Between roughly 20,000 and 690,600 TCRs appeared in each sample, and the median stood at roughly 100,000. TCRdb ran MiXCR on the RACE reads and lists one entry per CDR3 protein. It is TCRdb's table, rather than the study itself, that gives the V and J calls and clone size. The profile shows hundreds of thousands of distinct CDR3 sequences, 6% to 7% of them singletons. V was trimmed by 6 bases and J by 5 bases, leaving 13 bases between them. The CDR3 length is 13 residues. Germline lookup yields CDR1 MNHEY and CDR2 SVGAGI.

The sample consisted of whole blood, taken in connection with sensitization to the hapten diphenylcyclopropenone (DPC). The chain links TRBV6-5 to TRBJ1-1; TRBD1 might be the D (6 bases). This clonotype originated in a woman aged 18-29 years with alopecia areata. Some clones in this sample may be carry-over from other donors' samples. CDR3 amino acids: CASRDTGSTEAFF. The CDR3 DNA sequence: TGTGCCAGCAGAGATACAGGGTCGACTGAAGCTTTCTTT.